The 17 T cell receptor beta chains given below trace back to one sample, sequenced in a study of beta chain features in type 1 diabetes. General study results and limits: Moderate but significant shortening of TCRB CDR3s was recorded in all four CD4+ subsets from Type 1 diabetes patients.

All of the isolated RNA was reverse transcribed, so expressed TCRB transcripts were sequenced. Some clones are missing from TCRdb's copy, which holds only in-frame ones; the method was immunoSEQ multiplex PCR. The sample carries hundreds of thousands of clones, around 13% recorded once. No cognate antigen is known for these TCRs. Sequencing was performed on naive CD4+ T cells from blood. The receptors shown here come from a woman between 18 and 29 years old with type 1 diabetes.

J is TRBJ1-3 and V is TRBV6-5; 7 bases fit TRBD1. The CDR3 is 15 residues long. V lost 5 bases, J lost 0 bases, and 4 bases stayed unmatched. Germline V gives CDR1 MNHEY, CDR2 SVGAGI. CDR3 amino acids: CASSRGQSSGNTIYF. CDR3 DNA: TGTGCCAGCAGTAGGGGACAGTCCTCTGGAAACACCATATATTTT.

The chain couples TRBV7-6 to TRBJ2-1, with 8 bases matching TRBD2. CDR1 is SGHVS, CDR2 FNYEAQ, per germline. This CDR3 is built from 15 residues. Trimming at V came to 1 base and at J to 8 bases, leaving 7 bases not matched to a gene. DNA of the CDR3: TGTGCCAGCAGCTTAGGAGGGACTAGGCTCTATGAGCAGTTCTTC. It yields the protein CASSLGGTRLYEQFF.

This clone was seen more than once but under ten times. In DNA, the CDR3 is TGCGCCAGCAGCTGGCCGTCTAGCACAGATACGCAGTATTTT. Protein: CASSWPSSTDTQYF. The genes are TRBV5-1 and TRBJ2-3; D remains unclear. The V gene's germline CDR1 is SGHRS and CDR2 YFSETQ. V gave up 3 bases and J gave up 0 bases, with 8 bases separating them. The CDR3 covers 14 residues.

The CDR3 nucleotides are TGTGCCAGTAGTCCAGGGCGGTTCCACGAGCAGTACTTC. Protein: CASSPGRFHEQYF. V gene TRBV19 combines with J gene TRBJ2-7; D may be TRBD1 (5 bases). V shed 5 bases and J shed 5 bases, with 13 bases lying between them. CDR3 length equals 13 residues. The V gene's germline CDR1 is LNHDA and CDR2 SQIVND (reference sequence).

This clone turned up a few times. The V and J genes are TRBV19 and TRBJ1-5, with D maybe TRBD1 (5 bases). The CDR3 runs 14 residues. Germline CDR1 LNHDA, CDR2 SQIVND (reference sequence). V lost 0 bases and J 3 bases, leaving 6 bases between the germline ends. In DNA form, the CDR3 reads TGTGCCAGTAGTATAGATGGACACAATCAGCCCCAGCATTTT. It translates to CASSIDGHNQPQHF.

The J gene is TRBJ2-3, the V gene TRBV5-1; 8 bases match TRBD2. Per germline, CDR1 SGHRS and CDR2 YFSETQ. This CDR3 has 14 amino acids. V lost 5 bases and J lost 2; bases outside the gene matches: 4. The CDR3 region is CASRGLGNTDTQYF. In DNA form, the CDR3 reads TGCGCCAGCAGGGGACTAGGGAACACAGATACGCAGTATTTT.

Only a few counts were recorded for this clone. This chain uses TRBV11-1 with TRBJ2-3; perhaps TRBD1 as D (7 bases). V lost 4 bases and J lost 2, with 16 bases in between. Looked up from germline, CDR1 is SGHAT and CDR2 is FQDESV (reference sequence). The CDR3 spans 16 residues. CDR3 sequence: CASSWAPGGNTDTQYF. The DNA of the CDR3 is TGTGCCAGCAGCTGGGCCCCAGGGGGGAACACAGATACGCAGTATTTT.

This clone appeared a few times. The chain couples TRBV28 to TRBJ2-7; 7 positions agree with TRBD2. Germline V lookup: CDR1 MDHEN, CDR2 SYDVKM. CDR3 size: 14 residues. V lost 2 bases, J lost 2 bases, and 3 bases stayed unmatched. CDR3 in DNA: TGTGCCAGCAGTTTACCGGGAGGTGCCTACGAGCAGTACTTC. Its translation: CASSLPGGAYEQYF.

The V gene is TRBV4-2, the J gene TRBJ2-1; a possible D gene is TRBD2 (5 bases). This CDR3 spans 14 amino acids. Looked up from germline, CDR1 is LGHNA and CDR2 is YNFKEQ. V lost 8 bases and J lost 9, with 20 bases in between. The CDR3 nucleotides are TGTGCCAGCGCCGAGGTGATACTGGGGAGTGAGCAGTTCTTC. It is translated as CASAEVILGSEQFF.

V gene TRBV23-1 combines with J gene TRBJ1-2; D not resolved. TRBV23-1 counts as an open reading frame of uncertain function. The germline V and J ends were trimmed by 0 bases and 7 bases, with 12 bases remaining between them. The CDR3 sequence is 14 residues long. The CDR3 DNA reads TGCGCCAGCAGTCAATCACCCTCCACGCGTGGCTACACCTTC. It encodes CASSQSPSTRGYTF.

V and J are TRBV21-1 and TRBJ2-3; TRBD2, as called in the table, went unchecked against the DNA. TRBV21-1 has pseudogene status. The CDR3 has 15 amino acids. CDR3 in amino acids: CASSARRWRTDTQYF. CDR3 bases: TGTGCCAGCAGCGCAAGACGATGGAGAACAGATACGCAGTATTTT.

This chain links TRBV28 with TRBJ2-6; D remains ambiguous. The CDR3 has 15 residues. Germline loops: CDR1 MDHEN, CDR2 SYDVKM. Between the trimmed V and J ends, which lost 3 bases and 0 bases, there was a span of 6 bases. CDR3 in DNA: TGTGCCAGCAGTTTCTGGAGCTCTGGGGCCAACGTCCTGACTTTC. Amino acids: CASSFWSSGANVLTF. Combining the CDR3 with reference TRBV28 and TRBJ2-6 gives the whole variable domain DVKVTQSSRYLVKRTGEKVFLECVQDMDHENMFWYRQDPGLGLRLIYFSYDVKMKEKGDIPEGYSVSREKKERFSLILESASTNQTSMYLCASSFWSSGANVLTFGAGSRLTVL.

The chain couples TRBV15 to TRBJ1-3; perhaps TRBD1 as D (6 bases). The CDR3 has 14 amino acids. Germline CDR1 is LNHNV and CDR2 is YYDKDF (reference sequence). Trimming left V 2 bases short and J 2 bases short, with 7 bases between. CDR3 region: CATSRYRAGNTIYF. For the CDR3, the DNA is TGTGCCACCAGCAGATACAGGGCTGGAAACACCATATATTTT.

The J gene is TRBJ2-1, the V gene TRBV28; TRBD2 matches 7 bases. This CDR3 comprises 17 residues. The germline V gene has CDR1 MDHEN and CDR2 SYDVKM. Germline trimming cut 7 bases from V and 8 bases from J; bases unmatched to any gene: 20. CDR3 sequence reads: CASIRAAGTRGIDEQFF. DNA of the CDR3: TGTGCCAGCATAAGGGCAGCGGGAACCCGAGGAATAGATGAGCAGTTCTTC.

The sample holds a few counts of this clone. The genes are TRBV6-5 and TRBJ2-3; D is unclear. Trimming cost V 6 bases and J 6 bases, with 7 bases left between them. The CDR3 has 11 residues. CDR1 is MNHEY, CDR2 SVGAGI, per germline. The CDR3 DNA is TGTGCCAGCAGAAGCCCGGATACGCAGTATTTT. Translated, it gives CASRSPDTQYF.

This clone was seen a handful of times. The chain is built from TRBV27 and TRBJ2-5, with D possibly matching TRBD1 (6 bases). From germline, CDR1 is MNHEY and CDR2 SMNVEV (reference sequence). Trimming took 5 bases from V and 1 from J, leaving 11 bases between them. CDR3 size: 14 residues. In nucleotides, the CDR3 is TGTGCCAGCAGTAGAGACAGGAGCCAAGAGACCCAGTACTTC. Translating gives CASSRDRSQETQYF.

J is TRBJ2-6 and V is TRBV9; 8 bases are a match to TRBD1. With 3 bases clipped from V and 2 bases from J, the junction kept 4 bases outside the gene matches. This CDR3 is 16 amino acids long. The germline V gene encodes CDR1 SGDLS and CDR2 YYNGEE. The CDR3 coding sequence is TGTGCCAGCAGCGGGACAGGGATGGCTGGGGCCAACGTCCTGACTTTC. Amino acids: CASSGTGMAGANVLTF.